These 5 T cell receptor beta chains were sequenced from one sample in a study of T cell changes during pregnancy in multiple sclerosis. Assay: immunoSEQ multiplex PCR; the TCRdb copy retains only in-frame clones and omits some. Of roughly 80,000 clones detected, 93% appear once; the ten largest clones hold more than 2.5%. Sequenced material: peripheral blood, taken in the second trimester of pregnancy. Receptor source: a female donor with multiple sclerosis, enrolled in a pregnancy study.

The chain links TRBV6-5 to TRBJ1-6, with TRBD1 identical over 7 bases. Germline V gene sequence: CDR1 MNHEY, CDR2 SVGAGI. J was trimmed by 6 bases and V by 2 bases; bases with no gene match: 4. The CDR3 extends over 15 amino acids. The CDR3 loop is CASSYRQGLNSPLHF. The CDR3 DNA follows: TGTGCCAGCAGTTACAGACAGGGACTTAATTCACCCCTCCACTTT.

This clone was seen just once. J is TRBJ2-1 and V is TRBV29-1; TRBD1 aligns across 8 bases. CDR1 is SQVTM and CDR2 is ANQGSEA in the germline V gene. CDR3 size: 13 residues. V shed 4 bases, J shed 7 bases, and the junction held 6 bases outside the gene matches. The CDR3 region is CSVADRGRNEQFF. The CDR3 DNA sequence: TGCAGCGTTGCTGACAGGGGAAGGAATGAGCAGTTCTTC.

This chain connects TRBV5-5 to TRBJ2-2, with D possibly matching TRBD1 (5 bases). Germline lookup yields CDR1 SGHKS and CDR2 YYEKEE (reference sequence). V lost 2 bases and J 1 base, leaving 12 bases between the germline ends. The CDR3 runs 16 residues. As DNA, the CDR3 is TGTGCCAGCAGCTTTCCGTTGGACAAGAACACCGGGGAGCTGTTTTTT. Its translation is CASSFPLDKNTGELFF.

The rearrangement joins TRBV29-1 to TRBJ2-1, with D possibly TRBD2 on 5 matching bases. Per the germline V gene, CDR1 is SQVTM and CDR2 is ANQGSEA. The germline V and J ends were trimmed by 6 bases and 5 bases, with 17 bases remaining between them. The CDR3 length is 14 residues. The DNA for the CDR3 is TGCAGCGTGTTTGTCGGGATCGACAACAATGAGCAGTTCTTC. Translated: CSVFVGIDNNEQFF.

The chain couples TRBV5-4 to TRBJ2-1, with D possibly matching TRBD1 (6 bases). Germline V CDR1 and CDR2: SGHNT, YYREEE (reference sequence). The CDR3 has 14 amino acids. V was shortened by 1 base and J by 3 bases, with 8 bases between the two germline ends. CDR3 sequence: CASSLYRVYNEQFF. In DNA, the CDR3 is TGTGCCAGCAGCTTGTACAGGGTCTACAATGAGCAGTTCTTC. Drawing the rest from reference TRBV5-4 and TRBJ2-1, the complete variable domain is ETGVTQSPTHLIKTRGQQVTLRCSSQSGHNTVSWYQQALGQGPQFIFQYYREEENGRGNFPPRFSGLQFPNYSSELNVNALELDDSALYLCASSLYRVYNEQFFGPGTRLTVL.